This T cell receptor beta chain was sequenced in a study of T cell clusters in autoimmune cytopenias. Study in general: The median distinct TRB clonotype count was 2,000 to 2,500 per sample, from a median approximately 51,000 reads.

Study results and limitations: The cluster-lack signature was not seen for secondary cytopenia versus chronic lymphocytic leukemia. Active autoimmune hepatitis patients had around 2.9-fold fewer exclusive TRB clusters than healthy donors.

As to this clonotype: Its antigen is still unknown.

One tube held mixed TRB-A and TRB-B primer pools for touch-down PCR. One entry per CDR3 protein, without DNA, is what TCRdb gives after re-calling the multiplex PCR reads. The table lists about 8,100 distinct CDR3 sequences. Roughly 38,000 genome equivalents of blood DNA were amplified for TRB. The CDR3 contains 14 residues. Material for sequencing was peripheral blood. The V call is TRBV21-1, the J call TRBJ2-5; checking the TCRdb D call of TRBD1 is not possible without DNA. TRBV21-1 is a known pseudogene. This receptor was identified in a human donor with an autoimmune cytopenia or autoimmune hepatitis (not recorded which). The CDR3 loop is CASSEPGTGETQYF.